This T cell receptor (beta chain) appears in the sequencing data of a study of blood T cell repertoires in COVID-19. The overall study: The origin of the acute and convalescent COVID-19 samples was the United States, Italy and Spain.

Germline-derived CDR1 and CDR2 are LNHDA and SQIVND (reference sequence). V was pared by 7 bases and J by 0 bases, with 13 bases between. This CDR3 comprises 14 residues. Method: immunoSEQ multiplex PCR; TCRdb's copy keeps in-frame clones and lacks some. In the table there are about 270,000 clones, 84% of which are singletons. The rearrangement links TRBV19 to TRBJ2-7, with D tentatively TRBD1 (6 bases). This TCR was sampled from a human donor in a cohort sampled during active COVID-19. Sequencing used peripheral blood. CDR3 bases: TGTGCCAGTAATTCCGGACAGAGCTCCTACGAGCAGTACTTC. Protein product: CASNSGQSSYEQYF.